This record covers a single T cell receptor (beta chain). This record comes from a study of T cell changes during pregnancy in multiple sclerosis. V gave up 1 base and J gave up 4 bases; unmatched junction bases: 10. CDR3 length: 17 residues. Germline lookup yields CDR1 SGHAT and CDR2 FQNNGV. Profiled with immunoSEQ multiplex PCR; TCRdb holds only in-frame clones, not every one. Of about 97,000 clones listed, about nine tenths were seen once; the top ten hold around 0.79%. The starting material was peripheral blood, obtained in the second trimester of pregnancy. The TCR comes from a female donor in good health, enrolled as a control in a pregnancy study. The chain has TRBV11-2 and TRBJ2-3, with TRBD2 identical over 8 bases. CDR3 residues: CASSLAGGRNWADTQYF. The CDR3 DNA follows: TGTGCCAGCAGCTTAGCGGGGGGGCGAAATTGGGCAGATACGCAGTATTTT.